This T cell receptor (beta chain) was recovered during a study of cytomegalovirus exposure and HLA in healthy donors. CDR3 size: 11 residues. Germline lookup yields CDR1 DFQATT and CDR2 SNEGSKA (reference sequence). V lost 4 bases and J 8 bases, leaving 11 bases between the germline ends. Study results and caveats: TRBV6-2, TRBV6-3 and other indistinguishable V segments were excluded. Later on, an analysis tied approximately 17,000 TCR beta sequences to HLA alleles at 0.05 false discovery rate.

A remark on this clone: No antigen is known for it.

PCR was performed using 60 Vbeta and 13 Jbeta primers. The repertoire was sequenced with immunoSEQ multiplex PCR; TCRdb's copy has only in-frame clones and lacks some. The repertoire consists of around 110,000 clones, with 82% occurring once and the leading ten covering 1.5% to 2%. The V gene is TRBV20-1, the J gene TRBJ1-2; the D gene is possibly TRBD1 (6 bases). The sample was PBMCs. This TCR was sampled from a man in his forties or fifties in good health and CMV-seronegative. The CDR3 region is CSAITGLGYTF. The CDR3 coding sequence is TGCAGTGCTATCACAGGGCTAGGCTACACCTTC.